This T cell receptor beta chain emerged from a study of T cell responses to AZD1222 COVID-19 vaccine (dated by TCRdb to about 2021). For the wider study: Because spike-specific TCR depth and breadth did not differ between the two schedules, AZD1222 recipients who got a second dose at roughly 4 weeks were pooled with those who got a second dose at roughly 12 weeks. A total of 230 or so trial participants underwent TCR sequencing, of whom roughly 210 received two doses of AZD1222 and some 25 received two doses of the MenACWY control vaccine. Trial participants were enrolled into age subgroups of 18-55, 56-69 and 70-plus years, which contained about 150, 28 and 57 TCR-sequenced participants, respectively.

From the cysteine up to the phenylalanine, the CDR3 has a length of 15 residues. The entry retains the CDR3 DNA only, 45 bases that are in frame from base 1. Clipping removes 9 bases from V and 1 base from J, with 9 as the unmatched junction base count. As encoded in the germline V gene, CDR1 is MNHEY while CDR2 is SVGAGI. In light of the paper, this sample's time point label describes: baseline before first vaccination. Samples from vaccinated people were obtained from the UK trials COV001 and COV002, which included a single-blind randomized controlled phase 2/3 trial of AZD1222 (ChAdOx1 nCoV-19) in healthy adults. For TCRbeta chain sequencing, PBMC samples were collected from trial participants at day 0 and at day 28 after the second dose. The CDR3 regions of human TCRbeta chains were analyzed by immunosequencing. The study's processing was this. Repertoire TCRs were checked for matches against a reference library of SARS-CoV-2-specific TCRs that had been generated using the MIRA antigen-specificity platform. Breadth was defined as the fraction of unique TCRs that were SARS-CoV-2-associated. Depth was defined as the fraction of total T cells that were SARS-CoV-2-associated. Using the MIRA data, every spike-specific TCR was mapped to the spike region that the TCR reacted to and assigned to either a CD4 or a CD8 class. Log10-transformed breadth and depth values were compared by one-way ANOVA with Sidak's multiple comparisons tests. TCRdb's version of the immuneACCESS table is confined to in-frame rearrangements and falls short of the full clone set. An unresolved V gene accounts for under half of the shortfall where checked; the remainder is of unknown origin. V and J calls plus clone size are reproduced from that table; the DNA served to infer D and trimming. Recorded for this sample are 75,000 to 95,000 clones; about 88% of them occurred a single time. The top ten clonotypes cover approximately 13% of the sample.

Study-level results and caveats: Participants were mostly white British and included more females than males, and it was suggested by the authors that clonal diversity may have been underestimated. Because no day 14 peak-response samples were available, the repertoires could be characterized only after the peak T cell response. Conclusions about previously exposed vaccinees are limited, since just a handful of AZD1222 recipients were seropositive for SARS-CoV-2 at baseline. A significant rise in spike-specific TCR breadth and depth was observed after two AZD1222 doses relative to day 0 and relative to MenACWY recipients. In the small 56-69-year group, the increase in depth fell short of significance, most likely because of low power. Reportedly, almost half of the unique spike-specific TCRs recognized epitopes lying outside the regions that are mutated in the B.1.351 and B.1.1.7 variants. CD4 TCRs associated with the vaccine covered the entire spike protein, and the dominant responses were in regions 160-218 and 743-854.

Worth noting for this clone: Its antigen is not yet known. Base-call qualities are not available, and no considerably larger clone is one nucleotide away.

The chain links TRBV6-5 with TRBJ2-5; 9 bases in between match TRBD1. This material consisted of peripheral blood, taken on day 0 of AZD1222 vaccination. This sequence originates from an adult in good health. The nucleotides read TGTGCCAGTAGTCAACAGGGGGCAATCCAAGAGACCCAGTACTTC. Translation gives CASSQQGAIQETQYF.